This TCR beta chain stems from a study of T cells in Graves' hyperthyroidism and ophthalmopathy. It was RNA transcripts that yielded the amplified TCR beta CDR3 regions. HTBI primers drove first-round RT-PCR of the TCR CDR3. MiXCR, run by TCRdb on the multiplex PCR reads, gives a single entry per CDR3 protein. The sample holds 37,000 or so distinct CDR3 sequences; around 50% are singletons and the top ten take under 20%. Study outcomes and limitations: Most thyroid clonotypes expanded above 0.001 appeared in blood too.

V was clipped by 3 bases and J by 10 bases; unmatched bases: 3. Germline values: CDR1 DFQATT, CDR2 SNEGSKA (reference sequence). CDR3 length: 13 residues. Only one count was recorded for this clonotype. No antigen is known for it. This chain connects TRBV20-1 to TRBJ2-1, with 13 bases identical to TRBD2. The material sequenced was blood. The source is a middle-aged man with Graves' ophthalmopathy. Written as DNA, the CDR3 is TGCAGTGCTAGGGGGACTAGCGGGGTAGAGCAGTTCTTC. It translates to CSARGTSGVEQFF.